This T cell receptor beta chain was observed in a study of cytomegalovirus exposure and HLA in healthy donors. General observations from the study: Later genetic work tied a missense DCLRE1C variant to beta-chain V and J trimming. What was likely a sequencing artifact was a cluster of highly shared sequence variants.

Comment on this clone: The antigen remains undetermined.

PCR amplification relied on 60 Vbeta primers (plus 13 Jbeta primers). Authors' methods: Unique TCR beta chains totaled approximately 83 million in a later count, with around 12 million of them shared. Repertoires were generated with immunoSEQ multiplex PCR, while TCRdb's copy carries only in-frame clones and drops some. V and J calls and clone size come straight from that table; D and trimming were deduced from the DNA. The sample lists tens of thousands of clones, about four fifths occurring once. Germline V CDR1 and CDR2: LGHNA, YNFKEQ. V lost 0 bases and J lost 7; bases outside the gene matches: 8. CDR3 length: 16 residues.

The clonotype originates from a man aged 25 to 40 in good health and CMV-seropositive. The specimen was PBMCs. The V and J genes are TRBV4-2 and TRBJ2-1; TRBD2 agrees at 8 bases. In DNA, the CDR3 is TGTGCCAGCAGCCAAGATGAGAAGCGGGAGTTAAATGAGCAGTTCTTC. Its protein is CASSQDEKRELNEQFF.